This TCR beta chain is from a study of T cells expressing NK-cell markers. Study-wide context: Sequenced donors, eight in total, included seven who were HCMV-seropositive and one who was seronegative. Study conclusions and caveats: Six donors carried dominant NKG2C+ clonotypes that made up roughly 1.0-7.0% of their CD8+ T cells.

The CDR3 extends over 15 amino acids. From the 5' RACE reads, TCRdb lists one entry per CDR3 protein and no DNA. The table for this sample gives 400,000 to 500,000 distinct CDR3 sequences. As to this clonotype: Its antigen is unidentified.

V is TRBV12-3 or TRBV12-4 and J is TRBJ2-1; as DNA is missing, the TRBD1 call by TCRdb cannot be tested. Sequencing used blood T cells: a sorted CD56 or NKG2C T cell subset, CD4+ or CD8+ T cells, or bulk PBMC T cells (not recorded which). The clonotype originates from a woman between 18 and 75 years old in good health. The CDR3 sequence is CASRDPDTRYNEQFF.